A selection of T cell receptor beta chains follows, all from one sample in a study of blood T cell repertoires in COVID-19. Method: immunoSEQ multiplex PCR; TCRdb's copy keeps in-frame clones and lacks some. The sample has 40,000 to 65,000 clones; over 70% are singletons. The sample was peripheral blood. These receptors originate from a human donor with active or convalescent COVID-19. The donor label of this sample is uncertain. CDR3s include the opening cysteine and the closing phenylalanine or tryptophan. Fields, in order: J gene, clone size, D gene, V gene, CDR3 protein, CDR3 DNA. A D gene is named only where the DNA matches it firmly. Expanded clones are given a class, and other clones once, few, many or no size at all.

>TRBJ2-7|-|TRBD2|TRBV4-3
CASSQKSISGREVREQYF
TGCGCCAGCAGCCAAAAATCTATCTCTGGGCGGGAGGTCCGCGAGCAGTACTTC
>TRBJ2-1|few|TRBD2|TRBV6-1
CASSENPGTSGRAVYNEQFF
TGTGCCAGCAGTGAAAACCCCGGGACTAGCGGGAGGGCCGTCTACAATGAGCAGTTCTTC
>TRBJ1-2|few|-|TRBV12-3/TRBV12-4
CASAGNYGYTF
TGTGCCAGCGCAGGGAACTATGGCTACACCTTC
>TRBJ1-5|few|TRBD1|TRBV19
CASSTTGTGVSQPQHF
TGTGCCAGTAGTACTACCGGGACAGGGGTATCTCAGCCCCAGCATTTT
>TRBJ1-4|-|-|TRBV6-5
CASSYDREGGKLFF
TGTGCCAGCAGTTACGACAGAGAGGGAGGAAAACTGTTTTTT
>TRBJ1-2|medium-sized|-|TRBV4-1
CASSQDLSVGGRGEYGYTF
TGCGCCAGCAGCCAAGATCTGTCTGTCGGCGGGAGGGGAGAATATGGCTACACCTTC
>TRBJ2-1|-|-|TRBV5-4
CASSHTGGPYNEQFF
TGTGCCAGCAGCCATACGGGGGGCCCCTACAATGAGCAGTTCTTC
>TRBJ2-7|-|-|TRBV19
CASSVEQGGIYEQYF
TGTGCCAGTAGTGTCGAACAGGGTGGCATCTACGAGCAGTACTTC
>TRBJ2-7|-|-|TRBV18
CASSPRSSAEFYEQYF
TGTGCCAGCTCACCGCGCTCATCCGCTGAGTTCTACGAGCAGTACTTC
>TRBJ1-2|-|TRBD1|TRBV18
CASSNTGEGGYTF
TGTGCCAGCTCAAATACAGGGGAAGGCGGCTACACCTTC
>TRBJ1-2|-|-|TRBV27
CASSLSGLYGYTF
TGTGCCAGCAGTTTATCGGGCCTCTATGGCTACACCTTC
>TRBJ2-1|-|TRBD2|TRBV9
CASSVGGLANEQFF
TGTGCCAGCAGCGTAGGGGGACTAGCCAATGAGCAGTTCTTC
>TRBJ2-1|once|-|TRBV30
CAWCKLGSWNEQFF
TGTGCCTGGTGTAAGCTAGGCTCGTGGAATGAGCAGTTCTTC
>TRBJ2-2|-|TRBD2|TRBV19
CASSRGLAGGDNTGELFF
TGTGCCAGTAGTAGGGGACTAGCGGGAGGGGATAACACCGGGGAGCTGTTTTTT
>TRBJ1-6|-|-|TRBV25-1
CASSAGLGSPLHF
TGTGCCAGCAGCGCAGGCCTTGGTTCACCCCTCCACTTT
>TRBJ2-2|-|TRBD2|TRBV4-1
CAPSPAGGGTGELFF
TGCGCCCCCAGCCCGGCCGGGGGGGGGACCGGGGAGCTGTTTTTT
>TRBJ1-4|-|TRBD1|TRBV5-1
CASSPARTGNEKLFF
TGCGCCAGCAGCCCCGCCCGGACAGGGAATGAAAAACTGTTTTTT
>TRBJ2-5|-|-|TRBV4-3
CASSRTAKGWETQYF
TGCGCCAGCAGTCGGACAGCGAAAGGTTGGGAGACCCAGTACTTC
>TRBJ1-2|-|-|TRBV4-2
CASSRGSGGNYGYTF
TGTGCCAGCAGCCGAGGTAGCGGGGGGAACTATGGCTACACCTTC
>TRBJ2-1|-|-|TRBV30
CAWSVRAAGLPYNEQFF
TGTGCCTGGAGTGTACGGGCAGCGGGCCTACCCTACAATGAGCAGTTCTTC
>TRBJ2-2|-|-|TRBV5-1
CASSSEGTGELFF
TGCGCCAGCAGCTCTGAGGGAACCGGGGAGCTGTTTTTT
>TRBJ2-7|once|TRBD1|TRBV30
CAWPTVGQFDEQYF
TGTGCCTGGCCGACAGTGGGACAGTTCGACGAGCAGTACTTC
>TRBJ2-5|-|TRBD1|TRBV12-5
CASAADRGETQYF
TGTGCTAGTGCCGCGGACAGGGGAGAGACCCAGTACTTC
>TRBJ2-6|-|-|TRBV29-1
CSVGGNSGANVLTF
TGCAGCGTTGGAGGGAACTCTGGGGCCAACGTCCTGACTTTC
>TRBJ1-4|-|TRBD1|TRBV4-3
CATSQGVEEKLFF
TGCGCCACCTCACAGGGGGTGGAGGAAAAACTGTTTTTT
>TRBJ2-3|once|TRBD2|TRBV27
CASSGTSGGLGDTQYF
TGTGCCAGCAGTGGGACTAGCGGGGGGCTCGGGGATACGCAGTATTTT
>TRBJ1-5|-|TRBD1|TRBV5-1
CASSEGGTGGGQPQHF
TGCGCCAGCAGCGAGGGTGGCACAGGGGGCGGTCAGCCCCAGCATTTT
>TRBJ2-1|-|TRBD2|TRBV20-1
CSASLLAGGPVHEQFF
TGCAGTGCTAGTTTACTAGCGGGAGGGCCGGTGCATGAGCAGTTCTTC
>TRBJ2-1|-|TRBD2|TRBV7-2
CASSPQGGGRTYEQFF
TGTGCCAGCAGCCCTCAGGGCGGCGGGAGGACGTATGAGCAGTTCTTC
>TRBJ2-1|-|TRBD2|TRBV9
CASSVLTSGLGEQFF
TGTGCCAGCAGCGTATTGACTAGCGGTCTTGGTGAGCAGTTCTTC
>TRBJ2-5|-|-|TRBV19
CASSSRGAGETQYF
TGTGCCAGTAGTAGTCGGGGGGCCGGGGAGACCCAGTACTTC
>TRBJ1-1|-|-|TRBV20-1
CSASGAAGNTEAFF
TGCAGTGCTAGTGGGGCCGCCGGGAACACTGAAGCTTTCTTT
>TRBJ2-2|once|TRBD2|TRBV19
CASRWVAGVSNTGELFF
TGTGCCAGCAGGTGGGTAGCGGGAGTTTCGAACACCGGGGAGCTGTTTTTT
>TRBJ1-2|-|-|TRBV20-1
CSVAAYGYTF
TGCAGTGTGGCGGCTTATGGCTACACCTTC
>TRBJ1-3|-|-|TRBV5-4
CASSADAGVGNTIYF
TGTGCCAGCAGCGCTGACGCAGGGGTAGGAAACACCATATATTTT
>TRBJ2-3|-|-|TRBV7-9
CASSPRTVTDTQYF
TGTGCCAGCAGCCCCCGGACAGTCACAGATACGCAGTATTTT
>TRBJ1-4|-|TRBD1|TRBV4-3
CASSQRGGQRDRGREKLFF
TGCGCCAGCAGCCAAAGGGGCGGACAGAGGGACAGGGGGCGAGAAAAACTGTTTTTT
>TRBJ2-4|-|-|TRBV5-5
CASSLGQGLAKNIQYF
TGTGCCAGCAGCTTGGGGCAGGGACTAGCCAAAAACATTCAGTACTTC
>TRBJ2-7|-|-|TRBV7-9
CASQLSYEQYF
TGTGCCAGCCAATTGAGCTACGAGCAGTACTTC
>TRBJ1-1|-|TRBD1|TRBV11-3
CASSLVGQGAPEAFF
TGTGCCAGCAGCCTCGTCGGACAGGGGGCTCCTGAAGCTTTCTTT
>TRBJ1-2|-|-|TRBV5-4
CASSLDSNYGYTF
TGTGCCAGCAGCCTGGACAGTAACTATGGCTACACCTTC
>TRBJ2-7|few|TRBD1|TRBV4-1
CASSQAGGRQYF
TGCGCCAGCAGCCAAGCAGGGGGTCGGCAGTACTTC
>TRBJ2-7|-|-|TRBV30
CAWSPSGPYPYEQYF
TGTGCCTGGAGTCCAAGCGGGCCTTACCCCTACGAGCAGTACTTC
>TRBJ2-2|-|TRBD2|TRBV24-1
CATSDFTSGNTGELFF
TGTGCCACCAGTGATTTTACTAGCGGGAACACCGGGGAGCTGTTTTTT
>TRBJ2-7|-|TRBD2|TRBV4-3
CASSQESAGLTYEQYF
TGCGCCAGCAGCCAAGAGTCGGCGGGACTAACATACGAGCAGTACTTC
>TRBJ1-2|-|-|TRBV7-9
CASSLQGRDGYTF
TGTGCCAGCAGCTTACAGGGCAGAGATGGCTACACCTTC
>TRBJ2-7|-|-|TRBV21-1
CASSNSDPRVLPNSSYEQYF
TGTGCCAGCAGCAACTCAGACCCGAGGGTCCTCCCAAACAGCTCCTACGAGCAGTACTTC
>TRBJ1-1|-|-|TRBV11-2
CASSLQYTEAFF
TGTGCCAGCAGCCTACAGTACACTGAAGCTTTCTTT
>TRBJ1-1|-|-|TRBV4-2
CASSQEIGVMNTEAFF
TGTGCCAGCAGCCAAGAAATCGGAGTCATGAACACTGAAGCTTTCTTT
>TRBJ1-2|once|-|TRBV28
CASSSQLRPNYGYTF
TGTGCCAGCAGTTCACAATTGAGGCCCAACTATGGCTACACCTTC
>TRBJ1-2|once|TRBD1|TRBV6-5
CASATGTGASGYTF
TGTGCCAGTGCCACCGGGACAGGTGCCTCTGGCTACACCTTC
>TRBJ2-4|-|TRBD2|TRBV7-2
CASRSGGATKNIQYF
TGTGCCAGCAGGTCGGGGGGAGCAACCAAAAACATTCAGTACTTC
>TRBJ2-7|few|-|TRBV5-4
CASSLDRAYEQYF
TGTGCCAGCAGCTTGGACAGGGCCTACGAGCAGTACTTC
>TRBJ2-5|once|-|TRBV7-2
CASSLRPVAQYF
TGTGCCAGCAGCCTGAGGCCCGTGGCCCAGTACTTC
>TRBJ2-7|-|TRBD2|TRBV5-4
CASTREVGGYEQYF
TGTGCCAGCACCAGGGAGGTGGGAGGGTACGAGCAGTACTTC
>TRBJ2-3|-|TRBD2|TRBV10-3
CATGLAGGTGTDTQYF
TGTGCCACTGGACTAGCGGGAGGTACGGGCACAGATACGCAGTATTTT